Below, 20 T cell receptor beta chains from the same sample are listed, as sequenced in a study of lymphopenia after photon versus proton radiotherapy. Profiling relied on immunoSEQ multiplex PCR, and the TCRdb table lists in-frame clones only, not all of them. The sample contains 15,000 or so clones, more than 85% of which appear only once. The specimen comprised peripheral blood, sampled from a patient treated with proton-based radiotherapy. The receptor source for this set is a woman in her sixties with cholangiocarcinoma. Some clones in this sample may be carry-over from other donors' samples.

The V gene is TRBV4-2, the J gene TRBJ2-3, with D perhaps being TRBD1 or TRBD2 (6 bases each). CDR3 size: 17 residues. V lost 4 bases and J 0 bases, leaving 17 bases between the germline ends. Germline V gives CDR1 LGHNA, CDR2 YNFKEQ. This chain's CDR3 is CASSRGVGASSTDTQYF. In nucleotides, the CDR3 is TGTGCCAGCAGCCGGGGGGTGGGGGCGTCTAGCACAGATACGCAGTATTTT.

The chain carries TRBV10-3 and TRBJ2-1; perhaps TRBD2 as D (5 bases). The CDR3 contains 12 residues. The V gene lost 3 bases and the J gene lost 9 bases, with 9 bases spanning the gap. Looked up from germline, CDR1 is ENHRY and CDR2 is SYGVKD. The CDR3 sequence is CAISDREPEQFF. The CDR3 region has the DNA TGTGCCATCAGTGATCGGGAACCTGAGCAGTTCTTC.

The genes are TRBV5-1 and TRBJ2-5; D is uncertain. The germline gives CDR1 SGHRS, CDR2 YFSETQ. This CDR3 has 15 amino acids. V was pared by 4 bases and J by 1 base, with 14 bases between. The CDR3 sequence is CASSSSQRRQETQYF. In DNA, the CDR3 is TGCGCCAGCAGCAGTTCTCAACGCCGCCAAGAGACCCAGTACTTC. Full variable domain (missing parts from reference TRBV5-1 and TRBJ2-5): KAGVTQTPRYLIKTRGQQVTLSCSPISGHRSVSWYQQTPGQGLQFLFEYFSETQRNKGNFPGRFSGRQFSNSRSEMNVSTLELGDSALYLCASSSSQRRQETQYFGPGTRLLVL.

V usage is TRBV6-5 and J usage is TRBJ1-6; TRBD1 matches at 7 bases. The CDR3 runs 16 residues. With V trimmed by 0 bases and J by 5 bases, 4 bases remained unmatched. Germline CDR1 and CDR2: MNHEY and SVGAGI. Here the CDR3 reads CASSYSGGQHNSPLHF. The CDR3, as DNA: TGTGCCAGCAGTTACTCGGGGGGACAGCATAATTCACCCCTCCACTTT.

CDR3 region: CASSLIRLASGQGTDTQYF. The CDR3 DNA reads as TGTGCCAGCTCACTTATTCGGCTGGCGTCCGGGCAGGGCACAGATACGCAGTATTTT. The chain recombines TRBV18 with TRBJ2-3; D call uncertain. The CDR3 sequence is 19 residues long. Germline V CDR1 and CDR2: KGHSH, LQKENI. Trimming removed 4 bases at V and 1 base at J, with 24 bases between.

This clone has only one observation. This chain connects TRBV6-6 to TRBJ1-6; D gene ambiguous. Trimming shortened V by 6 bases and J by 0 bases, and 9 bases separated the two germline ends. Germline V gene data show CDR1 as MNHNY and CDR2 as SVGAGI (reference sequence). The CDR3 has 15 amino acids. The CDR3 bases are TGTGCCAGCAGCCCAACCAGCTCCTATAATTCACCCCTCCACTTT. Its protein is CASSPTSSYNSPLHF.

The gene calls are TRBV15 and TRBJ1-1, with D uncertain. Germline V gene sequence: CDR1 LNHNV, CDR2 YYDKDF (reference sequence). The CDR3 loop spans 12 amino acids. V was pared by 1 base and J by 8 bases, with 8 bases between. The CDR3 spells CATSRAYSEAFF. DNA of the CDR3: TGTGCCACCAGCAGAGCCTATTCAGAAGCTTTCTTT.

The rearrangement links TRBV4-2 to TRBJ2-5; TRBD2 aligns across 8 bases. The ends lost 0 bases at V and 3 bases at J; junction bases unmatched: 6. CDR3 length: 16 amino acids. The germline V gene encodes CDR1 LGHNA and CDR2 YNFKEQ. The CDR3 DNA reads TGTGCCAGCAGCCAAGACGGGACTAGGGCCAAAGAGACCCAGTACTTC. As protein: CASSQDGTRAKETQYF.

CDR3 nucleotide sequence: TGTGCCAGCAGCCCTCGGACAGTTCACGAGCAGTACTTC. Amino acid sequence: CASSPRTVHEQYF. The V gene is TRBV11-1, the J gene TRBJ2-7, with a tentative D call TRBD1 (6 bases). V lost 5 bases, J lost 5 bases, and 13 bases lay in between. Germline CDR1 is SGHAT and CDR2 is FQDESV (reference sequence). This CDR3 has 13 residues.

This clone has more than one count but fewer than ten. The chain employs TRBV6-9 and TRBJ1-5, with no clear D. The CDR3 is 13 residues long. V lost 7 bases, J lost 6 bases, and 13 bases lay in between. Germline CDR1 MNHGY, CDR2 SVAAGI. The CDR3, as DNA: TGTGCCAGCAACCCCAGCCCGGGTCAGCCCCAGCATTTT. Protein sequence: CASNPSPGQPQHF.

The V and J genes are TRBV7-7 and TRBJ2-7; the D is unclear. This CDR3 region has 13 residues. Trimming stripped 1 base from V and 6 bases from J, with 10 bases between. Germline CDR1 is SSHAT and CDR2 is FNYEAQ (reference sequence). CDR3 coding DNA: TGTGCCAGCAGCTTAGAGGGTGGGTCCGAGCAGTACTTC. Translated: CASSLEGGSEQYF.

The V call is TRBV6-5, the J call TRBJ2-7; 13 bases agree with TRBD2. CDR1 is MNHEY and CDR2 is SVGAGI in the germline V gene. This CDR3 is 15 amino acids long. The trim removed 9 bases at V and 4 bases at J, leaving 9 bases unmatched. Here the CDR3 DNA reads TGTGCCAGTCAGGTTGGGACTAGCGGGATTTACGAGCAGTACTTC. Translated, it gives CASQVGTSGIYEQYF.

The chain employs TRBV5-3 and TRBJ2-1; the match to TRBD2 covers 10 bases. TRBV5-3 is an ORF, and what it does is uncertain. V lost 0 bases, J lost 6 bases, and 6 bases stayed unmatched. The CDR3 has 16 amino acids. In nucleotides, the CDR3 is TGTGCCAGAAGCTTGGGAGCGGGGGGGCCGCTCAATGAGCAGTTCTTC. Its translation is CARSLGAGGPLNEQFF.

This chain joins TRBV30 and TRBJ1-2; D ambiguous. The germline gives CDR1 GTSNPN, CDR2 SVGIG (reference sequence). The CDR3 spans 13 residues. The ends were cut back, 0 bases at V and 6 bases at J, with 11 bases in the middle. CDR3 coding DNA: TGTGCCTGGAGTGTAGGCGGGAATAATGGCTACACCTTC. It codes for CAWSVGGNNGYTF. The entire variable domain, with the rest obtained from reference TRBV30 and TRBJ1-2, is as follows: SQTIHQWPATLVQPVGSPLSLECTVEGTSNPNLYWYRQAAGRGLQLLFYSVGIGQISSEVPQNLSASRPQDRQFILSSKKLLLSDSGFYLCAWSVGGNNGYTFGSGTRLTVV.

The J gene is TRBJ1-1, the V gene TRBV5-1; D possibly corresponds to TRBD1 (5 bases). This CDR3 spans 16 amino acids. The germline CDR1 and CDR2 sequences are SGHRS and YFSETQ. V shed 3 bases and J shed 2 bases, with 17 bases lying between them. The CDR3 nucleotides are TGCGCCAGCAGCTGGGGCAACGGATTAATAAACACTGAAGCTTTCTTT. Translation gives CASSWGNGLINTEAFF.

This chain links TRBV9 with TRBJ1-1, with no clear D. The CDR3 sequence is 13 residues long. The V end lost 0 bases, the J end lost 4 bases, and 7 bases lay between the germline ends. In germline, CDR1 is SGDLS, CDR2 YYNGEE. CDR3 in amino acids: CASSVGSGTEAFF. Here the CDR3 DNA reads TGTGCCAGCAGCGTAGGCTCTGGCACTGAAGCTTTCTTT.

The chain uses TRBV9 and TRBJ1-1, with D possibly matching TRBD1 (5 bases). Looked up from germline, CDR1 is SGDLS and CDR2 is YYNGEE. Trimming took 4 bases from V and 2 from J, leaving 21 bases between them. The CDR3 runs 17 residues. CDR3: CASSNPRGQGPNTEAFF. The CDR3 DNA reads TGTGCCAGCAGCAACCCCAGAGGGCAGGGACCCAACACTGAAGCTTTCTTT.

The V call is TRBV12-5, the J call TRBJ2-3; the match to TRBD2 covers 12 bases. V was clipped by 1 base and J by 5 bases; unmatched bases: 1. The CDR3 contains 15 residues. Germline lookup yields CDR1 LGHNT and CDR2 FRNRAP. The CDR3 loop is CASGLELAGGDTQYF. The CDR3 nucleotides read TGTGCTAGTGGTTTGGAACTAGCGGGAGGAGATACGCAGTATTTT. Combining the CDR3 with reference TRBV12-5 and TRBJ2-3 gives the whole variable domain DARVTQTPRHKVTEMGQEVTMRCQPILGHNTVFWYRQTMMQGLELLAYFRNRAPLDDSGMPKDRFSAEMPDATLATLKIQPSEPRDSAVYFCASGLELAGGDTQYFGPGTRLTVL.

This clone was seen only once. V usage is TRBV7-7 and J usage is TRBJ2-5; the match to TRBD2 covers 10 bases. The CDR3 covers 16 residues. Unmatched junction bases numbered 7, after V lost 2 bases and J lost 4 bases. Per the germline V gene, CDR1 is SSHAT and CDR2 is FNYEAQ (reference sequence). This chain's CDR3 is CASSLKVLAGVETQYF. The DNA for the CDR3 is TGTGCCAGCAGCTTAAAGGTCCTAGCGGGAGTAGAGACCCAGTACTTC.

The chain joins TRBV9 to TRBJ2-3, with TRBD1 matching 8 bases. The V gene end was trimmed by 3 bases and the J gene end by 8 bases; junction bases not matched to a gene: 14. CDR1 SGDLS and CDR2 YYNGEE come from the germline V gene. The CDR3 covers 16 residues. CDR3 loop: CASSDVTGEVVGTQYF. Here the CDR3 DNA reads TGTGCCAGCAGCGATGTGACAGGGGAGGTAGTAGGTACGCAGTATTTT.